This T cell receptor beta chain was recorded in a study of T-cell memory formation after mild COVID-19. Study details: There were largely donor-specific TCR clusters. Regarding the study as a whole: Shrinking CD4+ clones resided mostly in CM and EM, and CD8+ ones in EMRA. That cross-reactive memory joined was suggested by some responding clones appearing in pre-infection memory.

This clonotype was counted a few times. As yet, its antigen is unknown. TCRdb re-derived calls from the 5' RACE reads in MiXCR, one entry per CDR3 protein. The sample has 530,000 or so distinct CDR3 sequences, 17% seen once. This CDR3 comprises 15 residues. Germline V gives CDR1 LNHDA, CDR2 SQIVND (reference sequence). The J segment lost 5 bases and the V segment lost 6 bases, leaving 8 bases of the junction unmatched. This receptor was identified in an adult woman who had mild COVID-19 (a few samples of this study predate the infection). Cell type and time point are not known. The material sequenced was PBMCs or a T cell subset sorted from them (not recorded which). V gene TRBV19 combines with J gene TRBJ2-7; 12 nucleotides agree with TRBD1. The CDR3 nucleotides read TGTGCCAGTAGGTCTCCGGGACAGGGGGCCAACGAGCAGTACTTC. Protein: CASRSPGQGANEQYF.